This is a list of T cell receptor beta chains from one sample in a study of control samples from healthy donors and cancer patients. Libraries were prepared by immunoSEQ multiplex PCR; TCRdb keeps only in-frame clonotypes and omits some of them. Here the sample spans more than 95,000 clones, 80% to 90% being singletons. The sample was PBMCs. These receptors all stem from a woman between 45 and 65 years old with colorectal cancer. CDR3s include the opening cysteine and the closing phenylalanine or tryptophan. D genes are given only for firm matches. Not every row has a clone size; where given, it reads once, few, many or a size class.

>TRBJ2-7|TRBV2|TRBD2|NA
CASSVESGRAGEQYF
TGTGCCAGCAGTGTGGAGAGCGGGAGGGCCGGCGAGCAGTACTTC
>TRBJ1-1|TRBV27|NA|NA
CASTIEGERVTEAFF
TGTGCCAGCACCATAGAAGGGGAGCGGGTCACTGAAGCTTTCTTT
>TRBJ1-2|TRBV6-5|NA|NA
CASSPGPANYGYTF
TGTGCCAGCAGCCCGGGCCCAGCTAACTATGGCTACACCTTC
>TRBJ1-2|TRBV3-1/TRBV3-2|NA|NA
CASSLNDYGYTF
TGTGCCAGCAGCCTGAATGACTATGGCTACACCTTC
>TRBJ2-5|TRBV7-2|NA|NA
CASSLIGAAGTQYF
TGTGCCAGCAGCTTAATTGGGGCCGCAGGGACCCAGTACTTC
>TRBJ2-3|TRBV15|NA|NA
CATSMLLGRDTQYF
TGTGCCACCAGCATGTTACTAGGACGGGATACGCAGTATTTT
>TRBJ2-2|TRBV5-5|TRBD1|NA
CASSRQLTGWETGELFF
TGTGCCAGCAGCCGACAATTGACAGGGTGGGAGACCGGGGAGCTGTTTTTT
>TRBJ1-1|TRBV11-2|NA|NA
CASSLAGSGAFF
TGTGCCAGCAGCTTAGCAGGGTCGGGAGCTTTCTTT
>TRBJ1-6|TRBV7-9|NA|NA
CASSLGGSSYNSPLHF
TGTGCCAGCAGCTTGGGCGGGAGCTCCTATAATTCACCCCTCCACTTT
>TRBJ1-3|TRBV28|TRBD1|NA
CASSSPKTGDGNTIYF
TGTGCCAGCAGTAGCCCAAAGACAGGGGACGGAAACACCATATATTTT
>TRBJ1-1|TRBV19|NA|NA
CASSLEGLNTEAFF
TGTGCCAGTAGTTTGGAGGGGCTGAACACTGAAGCTTTCTTT
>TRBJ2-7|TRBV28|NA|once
CASSPLYEQYF
TGTGCCAGCAGTCCGCTCTACGAGCAGTACTTC
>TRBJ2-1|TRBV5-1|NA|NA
CASSLVGFTTYNEQFF
TGCGCCAGCAGCTTGGTAGGGTTCACGACCTACAATGAGCAGTTCTTC
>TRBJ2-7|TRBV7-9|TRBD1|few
CASSLESGGTSEQYF
TGTGCCAGCAGCTTAGAATCAGGGGGAACATCCGAGCAGTACTTC
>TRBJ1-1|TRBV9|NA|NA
CASSVGGMNTEAFF
TGTGCCAGCAGCGTAGGGGGCATGAACACTGAAGCTTTCTTT
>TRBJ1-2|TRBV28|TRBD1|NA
CASRSTRQGPYGYTF
TGTGCCAGCAGGTCAACACGACAGGGTCCCTATGGCTACACCTTC
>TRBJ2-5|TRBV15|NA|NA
CATSRELQETQYF
TGTGCCACCAGCAGAGAGCTCCAAGAGACCCAGTACTTC
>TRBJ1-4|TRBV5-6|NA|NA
CASSLYVHVATNEKLFF
TGTGCCAGCAGCTTGTACGTCCACGTCGCAACTAATGAAAAACTGTTTTTT
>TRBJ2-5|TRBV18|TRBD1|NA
CASSLGTGSFETQYF
TGTGCCAGCTCACTCGGGACAGGGAGTTTTGAGACCCAGTACTTC
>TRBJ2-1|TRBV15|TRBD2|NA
CATSRTGTSGYQFF
TGTGCCACCAGCAGAACCGGGACTAGCGGGTATCAGTTCTTC
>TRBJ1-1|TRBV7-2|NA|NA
CASSLVSRGATEAFF
TGTGCCAGCAGCTTAGTATCCCGGGGGGCTACTGAAGCTTTCTTT
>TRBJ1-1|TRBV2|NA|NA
CASSTMGDTEAFF
TGTGCCAGCAGCACCATGGGGGACACTGAAGCTTTCTTT
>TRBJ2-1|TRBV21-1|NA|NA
CASSKRDSGPSGGRGDEQFF
TGTGCCAGCAGCAAACGGGATTCGGGCCCTAGCGGGGGTCGAGGGGATGAGCAGTTCTTC
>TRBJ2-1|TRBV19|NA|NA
CASSTGSSYNEQFF
TGTGCCAGTAGTACCGGTAGCTCCTACAATGAGCAGTTCTTC
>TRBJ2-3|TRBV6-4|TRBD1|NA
CASSESRDRDTDTQYF
TGTGCCAGCAGTGAATCCCGGGACAGGGACACAGATACGCAGTATTTT
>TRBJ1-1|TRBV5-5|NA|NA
CASSPRRLQGAYNTEAFF
TGTGCCAGCAGCCCCCGTCGGCTACAGGGTGCCTATAACACTGAAGCTTTCTTT
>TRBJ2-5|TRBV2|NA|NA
CASSASTEETQYF
TGTGCCAGCAGTGCTTCGACGGAAGAGACCCAGTACTTC
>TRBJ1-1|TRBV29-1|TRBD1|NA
CSVRTGRDTEAFF
TGCAGCGTCCGGACAGGGCGCGACACTGAAGCTTTCTTT
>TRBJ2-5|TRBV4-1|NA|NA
CASSQGLRDRETQYF
TGCGCCAGCAGCCAAGGTCTCCGGGACCGGGAGACCCAGTACTTC
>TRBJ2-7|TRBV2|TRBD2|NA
CARGASGGYEQYF
TGTGCCAGAGGGGCTAGCGGGGGCTACGAGCAGTACTTC